These 6 T cell receptor beta chains were sequenced from one sample in a study of T cell responses to AZD1222 COVID-19 vaccine. Produced via immunoSEQ multiplex PCR; TCRdb's table is partial and in-frame only. The profile shows around 130,000 clones, roughly 91% of them singletons. Sequences were derived from peripheral blood, sampled on day 0 of AZD1222 vaccination. The source is an adult in good health.

The chain joins TRBV18 to TRBJ1-2; 8 nucleotides match TRBD1. CDR3 size: 15 residues. With V trimmed by 3 bases and J by 12 bases, 15 bases remained unmatched. Germline loops: CDR1 KGHSH, CDR2 LQKENI. CDR3 in amino acids: CASSPQGTGGFENTF. The CDR3, as DNA: TGTGCCAGCTCACCGCAAGGGACAGGAGGTTTTGAGAACACCTTC.

This clone was detected a few times. J is TRBJ2-1 and V is TRBV19, with 8 bases fitting TRBD2. The ends lost 7 bases at V and 12 bases at J; junction bases unmatched: 17. The CDR3 extends over 15 amino acids. Germline loops: CDR1 LNHDA, CDR2 SQIVND (reference sequence). Here the CDR3 DNA reads TGTGCCAGTATCGGAGTAATCGGGAGGGCGACAGGGCAGTTCTTC. Its protein product is CASIGVIGRATGQFF.

V gene TRBV15 combines with J gene TRBJ2-1; 11 nucleotides line up with TRBD2. J lost 7 bases, V lost 5 bases, and 13 bases had no gene match. CDR3 length: 17 residues. The germline gives CDR1 LNHNV, CDR2 YYDKDF (reference sequence). This CDR3 reads CATSSRGGLAGKNEQFF. The CDR3 coding sequence is TGTGCCACCAGCTCCCGGGGCGGACTAGCGGGTAAAAATGAGCAGTTCTTC.

This chain connects TRBV25-1 to TRBJ2-3, with D maybe TRBD2 (6 bases). Germline V gene sequence: CDR1 MGHDK, CDR2 SYGVNS. This CDR3 contains 14 residues. The germline V and J ends were trimmed by 9 bases and 2 bases, with 15 bases remaining between them. The CDR3 bases are TGTGCCAGTAAATCGGACTACTACACAGATACGCAGTATTTT. This codes for CASKSDYYTDTQYF.

This clone showed up just once. The chain couples TRBV7-3 to TRBJ1-6, with D hard to call. The V gene lost 1 base and the J gene lost 10 bases, with 8 bases spanning the gap. The germline V gene has CDR1 SGHTA and CDR2 FQGTGA. The CDR3 runs to 13 residues. Here the CDR3 DNA reads TGTGCCAGCAGCTTAAGCGGGGAGTCACCCCTCCACTTT. Residues: CASSLSGESPLHF.

In DNA, the CDR3 is TGCAGCGTAGCGTATCAAATAGCCAAAAACATTCAGTACTTC. Amino acids: CSVAYQIAKNIQYF. The chain is built from TRBV29-1 and TRBJ2-4; D not resolved. Trimming pared 6 bases from V and 0 bases from J, leaving 12 bases between. This CDR3 comprises 14 residues. Germline CDR1 reads SQVTM; CDR2 reads ANQGSEA. The variable domain in full, with the rest retrieved from reference TRBV29-1 and TRBJ2-4, is SAVISQKPSRDICQRGTSLTIQCQVDSQVTMMFWYRQQPGQSLTLIATANQGSEATYESGFVIDKFPISRPNLTFSTLTVSNMSPEDSSIYLCSVAYQIAKNIQYFGAGTRLSVL.